These T cell receptor beta chains were read from a single sample in a study of blood T cell repertoires in COVID-19. Sequenced by immunoSEQ multiplex PCR; TCRdb stores in-frame clones only, minus some. The sample holds 230,000 or so clones, 80% seen once. Sample: peripheral blood. Source of these receptors: a human donor in a cohort sampled during active COVID-19. Each CDR3 is given with its conserved first and last residue. The order of the fields is J gene, D gene, V gene, clone size, CDR3 length, CDR3 protein, CDR3 DNA. D genes are given only for firm matches. The listing skips clone size in some rows; elsewhere it reads once, few, many or a size class.

TRBJ2-7 - TRBV11-2 few 18 CASSLDPPGFTWSYEQYF TGTGCCAGCAGCTTAGATCCACCAGGGTTCACATGGTCCTACGAGCAGTACTTC
TRBJ1-1 TRBD1 TRBV27 - 15 CASSRGQGASTEAFF TGTGCCAGCAGCCGGGGACAGGGGGCGAGCACTGAAGCTTTCTTT
TRBJ2-7 - TRBV11-2 - 15 CASSSGGTGNYEQYF TGTGCCAGCAGCTCGGGAGGGACAGGGAACTACGAGCAGTACTTC
TRBJ2-7 - TRBV5-1 - 14 CASSLVPSEGEQYF TGCGCCAGCAGCTTGGTTCCGTCTGAGGGCGAGCAGTACTTC
TRBJ2-3 - TRBV11-1 - 15 CASSPNSRSTDTQYF TGTGCCAGCAGCCCCAACAGCCGAAGCACAGATACGCAGTATTTT
TRBJ1-2 - TRBV20-1 few 11 CSARPGGGYTF TGCAGTGCTAGACCGGGCGGGGGCTACACCTTC
TRBJ1-1 - TRBV6-5 - 12 CASENGGSEAFF TGTGCCAGCGAGAATGGGGGCTCTGAAGCTTTCTTT
TRBJ1-2 - TRBV4-2 - 13 CASSQVESSGYTF TGTGCCAGCAGCCAAGTTGAGTCCTCTGGCTACACCTTC
TRBJ1-1 - TRBV18 - 13 CASSQQGGGEAFF TGTGCCAGCTCACAACAGGGAGGGGGTGAAGCTTTCTTT
TRBJ1-1 - TRBV6-2/TRBV6-3 once 13 CASSFTVNTEAFF TGTGCCAGCAGTTTCACAGTGAACACTGAAGCTTTCTTT
TRBJ2-5 TRBD2 TRBV4-3 - 15 CASSRGLAGGETQYF TGCGCCAGCAGCAGAGGACTAGCGGGAGGAGAGACCCAGTACTTC
TRBJ2-7 TRBD2 TRBV5-6 - 16 CASSLTLTSASYEQYF TGTGCCAGCAGCTTGACGCTGACTAGCGCTTCCTACGAGCAGTACTTC
TRBJ2-4 - TRBV21-1 - 17 CASSKESGRLPKNIQYF TGTGCCAGCAGCAAAGAGAGCGGGAGGCTCCCCAAAAACATTCAGTACTTC
TRBJ2-7 TRBD2 TRBV4-2 - 15 CASSQSMGGVYEQYF TGTGCCAGCAGCCAATCGATGGGGGGGGTCTACGAGCAGTACTTC
TRBJ1-1 TRBD1 TRBV7-6 few 15 CASSLGQGAWTEAFF TGTGCCAGCAGCTTAGGTCAGGGGGCTTGGACTGAAGCTTTCTTT
TRBJ2-7 TRBD1 TRBV28 - 15 CASSAHTGGSYEQYF TGTGCCAGCAGTGCACACACAGGGGGCTCCTACGAGCAGTACTTC
TRBJ2-6 - TRBV24-1 - 14 CATSESSGANVLTF TGTGCCACCAGTGAGAGCTCTGGGGCCAACGTCCTGACTTTC
TRBJ2-5 - TRBV19 - 16 CASSIDKQMGAETQYF TGTGCCAGTAGTATAGACAAACAGATGGGGGCAGAGACCCAGTACTTC
TRBJ2-7 - TRBV7-2 - 12 CASSFTGSGQYF TGTGCCAGCAGCTTCACAGGGTCTGGACAGTACTTC
TRBJ1-6 - TRBV11-1 - 14 CASSFSDTYSPLHF TGTGCCAGCAGCTTCTCGGACACGTATTCACCCCTCCACTTT
TRBJ2-2 TRBD2 TRBV27 - 14 CASKRLAGAGELFF TGTGCCAGCAAAAGACTAGCGGGAGCGGGGGAGCTGTTTTTT
TRBJ2-7 TRBD1 TRBV28 - 15 CASRPLGQVSYEQYF TGTGCCAGCAGGCCCCTGGGACAGGTTAGTTACGAGCAGTACTTC
TRBJ2-7 - TRBV4-3 - 14 CASSQDRGTYEQYF TGCGCCAGCAGCCAAGATAGGGGGACCTACGAGCAGTACTTC
TRBJ2-7 TRBD2 TRBV28 - 13 CASRAGRDYEQYF TGTGCCAGCAGAGCGGGGAGGGATTACGAGCAGTACTTC
TRBJ2-7 - TRBV7-8 - 12 CASSPYLEAQHF TGTGCCAGCAGCCCATACCTGGAAGCACAGCACTTC
TRBJ1-4 - TRBV9 - 13 CASSVGVSGKLFF TGTGCCAGCAGCGTAGGCGTCTCCGGAAAACTGTTTTTT
TRBJ1-5 - TRBV9 - 14 CASSVGEGNQPQHF TGTGCCAGCAGCGTAGGTGAGGGAAATCAGCCCCAGCATTTT
TRBJ1-2 - TRBV18 - 13 CASSPGQLQGYTF TGTGCCAGCTCACCGGGACAACTCCAGGGCTACACCTTC
TRBJ2-2 - TRBV2 - 15 CASSERSGDTGELFF TGTGCCAGCAGTGAACGGTCAGGGGACACCGGGGAGCTGTTTTTT
TRBJ2-5 - TRBV21-1 - 14 CASSGARDDETQYF TGTGCCAGCAGCGGGGCCAGGGATGATGAGACCCAGTACTTC
TRBJ2-2 - TRBV5-5 - 16 CASRLRDMTNTGELFF TGTGCCAGCAGACTCCGGGACATGACGAACACCGGGGAGCTGTTTTTT
TRBJ2-7 TRBD2 TRBV18 - 17 CASSPPGLAGGSYEQYF TGTGCCAGCTCACCACCGGGACTAGCGGGAGGTTCCTACGAGCAGTACTTC
TRBJ1-1 - TRBV30 - 12 CAWSGEGTEAFF TGTGCCTGGAGCGGCGAGGGTACTGAAGCTTTCTTT
TRBJ2-7 TRBD1 TRBV15 - 15 CATSRGGTGGSEQYF TGTGCCACCAGCAGAGGGGGAACAGGGGGCAGCGAGCAGTACTTC
TRBJ2-3 TRBD2 TRBV27 once 16 CASSPPGTSGSNTQYF TGTGCCAGCAGTCCCCCCGGGACTAGCGGGAGCAATACGCAGTATTTT
TRBJ1-6 TRBD1 TRBV28 - 14 CASSRDRVPPPLHF TGTGCCAGCAGTCGGGACAGGGTACCACCACCCCTCCACTTT
TRBJ2-3 - TRBV6-4 - 15 CASSDSAGSTDTQYF TGTGCCAGCAGTGACTCAGCGGGTAGCACAGATACGCAGTATTTT
TRBJ2-2 - TRBV30 once 14 CAWSVHGGTGELFF TGTGCCTGGAGTGTACACGGCGGGACCGGGGAGCTGTTTTTT
TRBJ2-7 TRBD1 TRBV27 - 14 CASSTRTGTYEQYF TGTGCCAGCAGTACACGGACAGGGACGTACGAGCAGTACTTC
TRBJ2-7 - TRBV28 once 14 CASTPPTRPYEQYF TGTGCCAGCACCCCGCCCACTAGACCCTACGAGCAGTACTTC
TRBJ1-2 - TRBV6-2/TRBV6-3 - 12 CASSYAGTGYTF TGTGCCAGCAGTTACGCCGGTACTGGCTACACCTTC
TRBJ2-5 - TRBV7-2 - 16 CASSLGSNRVGETQYF TGTGCCAGCAGCTTAGGTTCGAACAGGGTTGGGGAGACCCAGTACTTC
TRBJ2-5 - TRBV24-1 once 14 CATSAPTGGKTQYF TGTGCCACCAGTGCCCCGACAGGAGGAAAGACCCAGTACTTC
TRBJ2-5 TRBD2 TRBV7-2 - 14 CASSSKRAGETQYF TGTGCCAGCAGCTCCAAGCGAGCGGGGGAGACCCAGTACTTC
TRBJ1-2 TRBD1 TRBV11-2 - 14 CASSLTGTVVGYTF TGTGCCAGCAGCTTAACCGGGACAGTGGTTGGCTACACCTTC
TRBJ2-3 TRBD2 TRBV5-1 - 15 CASRGTSGRTDTQYF TGCGCCAGCAGGGGGACTAGCGGGAGGACAGATACGCAGTATTTT